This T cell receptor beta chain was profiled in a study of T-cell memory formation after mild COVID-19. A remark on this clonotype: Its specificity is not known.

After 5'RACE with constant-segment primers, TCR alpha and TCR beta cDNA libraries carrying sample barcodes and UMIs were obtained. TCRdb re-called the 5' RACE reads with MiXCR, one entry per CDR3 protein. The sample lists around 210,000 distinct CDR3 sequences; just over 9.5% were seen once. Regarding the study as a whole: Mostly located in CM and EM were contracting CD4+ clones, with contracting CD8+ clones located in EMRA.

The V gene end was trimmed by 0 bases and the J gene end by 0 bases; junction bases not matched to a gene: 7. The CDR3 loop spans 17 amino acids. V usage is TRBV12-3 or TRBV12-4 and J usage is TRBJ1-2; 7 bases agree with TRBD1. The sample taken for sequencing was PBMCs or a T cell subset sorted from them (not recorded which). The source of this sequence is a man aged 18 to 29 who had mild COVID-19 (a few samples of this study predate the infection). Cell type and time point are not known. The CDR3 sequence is CASSLATGSGANYGYTF. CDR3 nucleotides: TGTGCCAGCAGTTTAGCGACAGGGTCAGGGGCTAACTATGGCTACACCTTC.